What follows are 4 T cell receptor beta chains derived from one specimen sequenced in a study of breast tumors, draining lymph nodes, adjacent tissues. A single record per CDR3 protein comes from TCRdb applying MiXCR to the multiplex PCR reads. The sample yields fewer than 25,000 distinct CDR3 sequences, 55% to 80% seen once. Sequenced: tumor-adjacent breast tissue. These receptor sequences come from a female donor with breast cancer. Some clones in this sample may be carry-over from other donors' samples.

This clonotype was observed a single time. This chain uses TRBV19 with TRBJ2-1, with 7 nucleotides matching TRBD1. Trimming took 9 bases from V and 8 from J; bases not matched to a gene: 16. The CDR3 sequence is 15 residues long. Looked up from germline, CDR1 is LNHDA and CDR2 is SQIVND (reference sequence). CDR3 protein: CASTITGQARDEQFF. Written as DNA, the CDR3 is TGTGCCAGCACCATCACCGGACAGGCCAGAGATGAGCAGTTCTTC.

This clonotype was picked up one time. The chain uses TRBV5-6 and TRBJ1-2; 11 bases map to TRBD1. V shed 7 bases, J shed 4 bases, and the junction held 15 bases outside the gene matches. Germline values: CDR1 SGHDT, CDR2 YYEEEE. The CDR3 covers 17 residues. The CDR3, as DNA: TGTGCCAGCCGCTCCAGGACAGGGGGCTTTGGAGGCTATGGCTACACCTTC. Translating gives CASRSRTGGFGGYGYTF.

This clonotype came up many times. The chain recombines TRBV7-2 with TRBJ2-7; TRBD2 aligns across 8 bases. The CDR3 loop spans 14 amino acids. Trimming took 5 bases from V and 3 from J; bases not matched to a gene: 6. CDR1 and CDR2 from the germline V gene are SGHTA and FQGNSA. This CDR3 reads CASSPPGGSYEQYF. The CDR3 coding sequence is TGTGCCAGCAGCCCCCCGGGGGGGAGCTACGAGCAGTACTTC. Looking up the rest from reference TRBV7-2 and TRBJ2-7 gives the full variable domain: GAGVSQSPSNKVTEKGKDVELRCDPISGHTALYWYRQSLGQGLEFLIYFQGNSAPDKSGLPSDRFSAERTGGSVSTLTIQRTQQEDSAVYLCASSPPGGSYEQYFGPGTRLTVT.

This clonotype was found a few times. J is TRBJ1-3 and V is TRBV12-3 or TRBV12-4; D is unclear. Trimming took off 2 bases at V and 3 bases at J, with 2 bases between the two ends. CDR3 length: 12 residues. The CDR3 nucleotides read TGTGCCAGCAGTTTATTTGGAAACACCATATATTTT. Translating gives CASSLFGNTIYF.